This TCR beta chain was obtained from a study of blood T cell repertoires in COVID-19. About the study: The United States, Italy and Spain supplied acute and convalescent COVID-19 samples.

Trimming took 6 bases from V and 1 from J, leaving 12 bases between them. This CDR3 has 14 amino acids. Germline assignment: CDR1 ENHRY and CDR2 SYGVKD. In the authors' workflow: Estimated nucleated cell counts came from reference gene primer amplification. TCRdb's table, derived via immunoSEQ multiplex PCR, lists solely in-frame clones and lacks some. That table is the source of V, J and clone size, and D and trimming were worked out from the DNA. The sample has 100,000 to 150,000 clones; over 75% are singletons. The sample taken for sequencing was peripheral blood. The receptor comes from an elderly man with active or convalescent COVID-19. The chain combines TRBV10-3 with TRBJ1-1; D not certain. The CDR3 sequence: CAISRREGNTEAFF. DNA of the CDR3: TGTGCCATCAGCAGGAGGGAGGGGAACACTGAAGCTTTCTTT.